Listed below are T cell receptor beta chains from one sample, sequenced in a study of spatial heterogeneity in lung cancer. MiXCR, run by TCRdb on the 5' RACE reads, gives a single entry per CDR3 protein. Here the sample spans over 2,500 distinct CDR3 sequences, about 3.5% being singletons. The sequenced sample was lung tumor tissue, obtained at surgery. These receptor sequences come from a male donor with early-stage non-small cell lung cancer. CDR3s include the opening cysteine and the closing phenylalanine or tryptophan. The order of the fields is J gene, clone size, V gene, D gene, CDR3 DNA, CDR3 protein. A D gene is named only where the DNA matches it firmly. Only part of the rows carry a size: once, few, many, or a class if the clone is expanded.

TRBJ1-5	-	TRBV5-5	-	TGTGCCAGCAGCTTGGTCGGGGAGGTTCATCAGCACCAGCATTTT	CASSLVGEVHQHQHF
TRBJ2-7	medium-sized	TRBV6-6	-	TGTGCCAGCACCAGAGGGGATTCCTACGAGCAGTACTTC	CASTRGDSYEQYF
TRBJ2-1	medium-sized	TRBV7-2	TRBD2	TGTGCCAGCAGCTTAGCCTTAGCGGGGGGGAGTGAGCAGTTCTTC	CASSLALAGGSEQFF
TRBJ1-6	medium-sized	TRBV20-1	TRBD1	TGCAGTGCTAGGACTGGGACAGGGAATTCACCCCTCCACTTT	CSARTGTGNSPLHF
TRBJ2-1	few	TRBV4-2	-	TGTGCCAGCAGCCCGGCCAACAGGTTATCGGGGAATGAGCAGTTCTTC	CASSPANRLSGNEQFF
TRBJ1-1	-	TRBV19	TRBD1	TGTGCCAGTAGTATAGTCGGCCGCGGGACAGGGGAGGATGAAGCTTTCTTT	CASSIVGRGTGEDEAFF
TRBJ2-1	medium-sized	TRBV30	TRBD2	TGTGCCTGGGGACTAGCGGAATATGAGCAGTTCTTC	CAWGLAEYEQFF
TRBJ2-3	many	TRBV5-1	-	TGCGCCAGCAGCAGTCAGGGGATGGGTCCAGATACGCAGTATTTT	CASSSQGMGPDTQYF
TRBJ1-6	medium-sized	TRBV28	TRBD1	TGTGCCAGCAGTTTTTCAGACAGGGGGCTGTCACCCCTCCACTTT	CASSFSDRGLSPLHF
TRBJ1-4	many	TRBV7-8	TRBD1	TGTGCCAGCAGCTTAAACAGGGGAACTGAAAAACTGTTTTTT	CASSLNRGTEKLFF
TRBJ2-2	-	TRBV7-2	-	TGTGCCAGCAGCCGACTAGGGATAAACACCGGGGAGCTGTTTTTT	CASSRLGINTGELFF
TRBJ1-5	large	TRBV12-3/TRBV12-4	-	TGTGCCAGCAGTCCCGGGGTGGGTGCGGGGCCCCAGCATTTT	CASSPGVGAGPQHF
TRBJ2-5	medium-sized	TRBV7-2	TRBD2	TGTGCCAGCGGATTGGGGACTAGCGGGGCGGCCGCCACGACCCAGTACTTC	CASGLGTSGAAATTQYF
TRBJ2-2	medium-sized	TRBV2	-	TGTGCCAGCAGGCCCGACAGAGAGTACGATCCGAAGGACACCGGGGAGCTGTTTTTT	CASRPDREYDPKDTGELFF
TRBJ1-6	few	TRBV30	TRBD1	TGTGCCTGGAGTGGGGGACAGGACAATTCACCCCTCCACTTT	CAWSGGQDNSPLHF
TRBJ1-2	many	TRBV28	-	TGTGCCAGCAGTTTACCGGTAGACGATCGAGGCGTGAGCTATGGCTACACCTTC	CASSLPVDDRGVSYGYTF